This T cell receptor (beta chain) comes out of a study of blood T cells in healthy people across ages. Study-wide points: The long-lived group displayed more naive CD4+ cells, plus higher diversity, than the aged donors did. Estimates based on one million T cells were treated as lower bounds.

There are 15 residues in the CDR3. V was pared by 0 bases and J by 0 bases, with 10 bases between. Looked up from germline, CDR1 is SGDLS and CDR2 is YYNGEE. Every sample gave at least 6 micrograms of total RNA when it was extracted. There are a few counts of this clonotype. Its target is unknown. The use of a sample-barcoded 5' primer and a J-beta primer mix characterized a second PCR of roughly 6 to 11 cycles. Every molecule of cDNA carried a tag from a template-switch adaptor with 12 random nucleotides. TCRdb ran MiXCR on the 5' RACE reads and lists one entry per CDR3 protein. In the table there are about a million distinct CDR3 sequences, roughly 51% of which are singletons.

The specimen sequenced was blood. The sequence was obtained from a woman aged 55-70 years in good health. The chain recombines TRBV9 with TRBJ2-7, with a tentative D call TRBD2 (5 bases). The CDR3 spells CASSVEASTSYEQYF. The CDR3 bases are TGTGCCAGCAGCGTAGAGGCTAGCACCTCCTACGAGCAGTACTTC.